A single sample is the source of the 10 T cell receptor beta chains below, sequenced in a study of regulatory T cells in long-lasting Graves disease (dated by TCRdb to about 2021). The sample's time point, from its label and the paper: newly diagnosed GD, antithyroid drugs for less than 3 months. For both TCR sequencing and RNA sequencing, RNA was extracted from PBMCs in TRIzol. Library preparation was by multiplex PCR. The instrument given in TCRdb is Illumina HiSeq 4000. CDR3 regions were amplified by Arm-PCR with iRepertoire HTBI primers to construct TCR beta libraries. TCRdb applied fastp at Q25 and MiXCR to the public reads, then kept only in-frame beta chains. Each entry merges the rows of one CDR3 protein and shows their most common DNA and genes. Here the sample has about 430,000 distinct CDR3 sequences; about 15% occur a single time. The top ten constitute approximately 7.6% of the sample.

This sample also appeared in a second study, on T cells in Graves' hyperthyroidism and ophthalmopathy.

This specimen consisted of peripheral blood mononuclear cells (PBMCs), obtained at new diagnosis, from a patient treated with antithyroid drugs. The receptors originated from a woman in her 40s with Graves disease. Donor details come from another sample of the same person, matched by shared clones.

This clonotype was found a few times. This chain uses TRBV10-1 with TRBJ1-1; D ambiguous. This CDR3 spans 13 amino acids. Trimming pared 2 bases from V and 3 bases from J, leaving 7 bases between. CDR1 WNHNN and CDR2 SYGVQD come from the germline V gene (reference sequence). CDR3 nucleotide sequence: TGCGCCAGCAGTGAGACAACGGACACTGAAGCTTTCTTT. This sequence encodes CASSETTDTEAFF.

This clonotype was counted at least ten times. V usage is TRBV12-3 or TRBV12-4 and J usage is TRBJ2-7; D remains ambiguous. The V end lost 2 bases, the J end lost 3 bases, and 5 bases lay between the germline ends. This CDR3 spans 12 amino acids. CDR3 sequence reads: CASSLFFYEQYF. The CDR3 DNA sequence: TGTGCCAGCAGTTTATTCTTCTACGAGCAGTACTTC.

This clonotype was seen repeatedly, ten times or more. The CDR3 here is CASSPPDREETGELFF. The CDR3, as DNA: TGTGCCAGCAGTCCACCCGACAGGGAGGAGACCGGGGAGCTGTTTTTT. The gene calls are TRBV6-1 and TRBJ2-2; D might be TRBD1 (7 bases). The V gene lost 5 bases and the J gene lost 5 bases, with 18 bases spanning the gap. Per germline, CDR1 MNHNS and CDR2 SASEGT. The CDR3 sequence is 16 residues long.

The sample holds many counts of this clonotype. The chain links TRBV11-2 to TRBJ2-7, with 8 bases fitting TRBD2. Trimming at V came to 3 bases and at J to 1 base, leaving 14 bases not matched to a gene. CDR3 length: 18 amino acids. The germline V gene has CDR1 SGHAT and CDR2 FQNNGV. CDR3 in amino acids: CASSFGQRGPLDSYEQYF. In DNA, the CDR3 is TGTGCCAGCAGCTTCGGACAGCGGGGGCCCCTCGATTCCTACGAGCAGTACTTC.

This clonotype was seen repeatedly, ten times or more. CDR3 sequence reads: CASSTGQGTDTQYF. The DNA for the CDR3 is TGTGCCAGCAGCACCGGACAGGGCACAGATACGCAGTATTTT. This rearrangement joins TRBV5-4 to TRBJ2-3; 7 bases agree with TRBD1. Germline V gene lookup returns CDR1 SGHNT and CDR2 YYREEE (reference sequence). The CDR3 covers 14 residues. V trimming: 4 bases; J trimming: 1 base; junction bases outside the gene matches: 3.

This clonotype was counted many times. The rearrangement joins TRBV20-1 to TRBJ2-7; tentative D call: TRBD1 (6 bases). Germline V lookup: CDR1 DFQATT, CDR2 SNEGSKA (reference sequence). CDR3 length equals 13 residues. Between the trimmed V and J ends, which lost 3 bases and 2 bases, there was a span of 11 bases. CDR3 amino acids: CSARRQGTYEQYF. The CDR3 DNA is TGCAGTGCTAGGCGTCAGGGGACCTACGAGCAGTACTTC.

This clonotype was seen at least ten times. The V and J genes are TRBV11-2 and TRBJ2-5; D tentatively fits TRBD1 or TRBD2 (5 bases each). The V end lost 5 bases, the J end lost 2 bases, and 15 bases lay between the germline ends. CDR3 length equals 15 residues. Germline CDR1 SGHAT, CDR2 FQNNGV. CDR3 DNA sequence: TGTGCCAGCAGCACCCGGGGCCAGATACAAGAGACCCAGTACTTC. The encoded protein is CASSTRGQIQETQYF. Supplemented by reference TRBV11-2 and TRBJ2-5, the full variable domain reads EAGVAQSPRYKIIEKRQSVAFWCNPISGHATLYWYQQILGQGPKLLIQFQNNGVVDDSQLPKDRFSAERLKGVDSTLKIQPAKLEDSAVYLCASSTRGQIQETQYFGPGTRLLVL.

This clonotype came up many times. The V and J genes are TRBV3-1 and TRBJ2-3, with 11 bases aligning to TRBD2. This CDR3 is 16 amino acids long. The V and J ends lost 1 base and 5 bases, in that order; junction bases with no gene match: 5. The germline V gene encodes CDR1 LGHDT and CDR2 YNNKEL (reference sequence). The CDR3 region has the DNA TGTGCCAGCAGCCAAGTCGGGACTAGCGGTAGAGATACGCAGTATTTT. Protein: CASSQVGTSGRDTQYF.

This clonotype was counted many times. J is TRBJ1-2 and V is TRBV27; D call uncertain. CDR3 size: 15 residues. From germline, CDR1 is MNHEY and CDR2 SMNVEV (reference sequence). The germline V and J ends were trimmed by 2 bases and 2 bases, with 12 bases remaining between them. The CDR3, as DNA: TGTGCCAGCAGTTTAAACGGGCAATTCAACTATGGCTACACCTTC. It codes for CASSLNGQFNYGYTF.

The sample holds a few counts of this clonotype. With a much larger clone just one base away, this may be a read error. The J gene is TRBJ2-1, the V gene TRBV2, with a possible D match to TRBD1 (6 bases). V lost 6 bases and J 10 bases, leaving 16 bases between the germline ends. Germline CDR1 reads SNHLY; CDR2 reads FYNNEI. This CDR3 is built from 13 residues. CDR3 in DNA: TGTGCCAGCAGCCAGGGGATTAGCAGGGAGCAGTTCTTC. Its protein product is CASSQGISREQFF. Together with reference TRBV2 and TRBJ2-1, the CDR3 gives the full variable domain: EPEVTQTPSHQVTQMGQEVILRCVPISNHLYFYWYRQILGQKVEFLVSFYNNEISEKSEIFDDQFSVERPDGSNFTLKIRSTKLEDSAMYFCASSQGISREQFFGPGTRLTVL.